This TCR beta chain was recorded in a study of shared clonotypes between healthy human individuals. This CDR3 contains 12 residues. In germline, CDR1 is SQVTM, CDR2 ANQGSEA. V shed 5 bases and J 8 bases; nucleotides not matched to a gene: 7. Produced via immunoSEQ multiplex PCR; TCRdb's table is partial and in-frame only. The table includes some 500,000 clones, more than 95% detected once. Turning to this clone: The antigen remains unidentified.

Study conclusions and caveats: Clonotype sharing among donors was expected to depend on sequencing depth.

Negatively enriched CD4+ T cells were divided by CD45RA into naive and memory. This chain links TRBV29-1 with TRBJ1-2, with 8 nucleotides matching TRBD1. The TCR originated in a woman aged 25-40 years in good health. The source material was naive CD4+ T cells sorted from blood. Subset of the sample: CD45RA+ positively selected. CDR3 residues: CSVSGQGFGYTF. CDR3 sequence (DNA): TGCAGCGTTTCCGGACAGGGTTTCGGCTACACCTTC.